The TCR beta chain described here comes from a study of human T cells and chemical hapten exposure (dated by TCRdb to about 2021). Concerning the study at large: For sensitization, 2% DPC in acetone was applied to a roughly 2 cm by roughly 2 cm area of upper inner arm skin. This study followed changes in the peripheral blood TCR repertoire in vivo during primary and secondary sensitization of alopecia patients to the hapten diphenylcyclopropenone (DPC). Throughout the study period of around 25 weeks, patients also received therapeutic DPC doses to the scalp every week. The mostly female patient cohort included alopecia areata with under or over 50% scalp involvement, alopecia totalis and alopecia universalis. The libraries were sequenced as a pool, and the TCR yield per sample differed mostly because of small variations in library volumes within the pool. Blood samples were taken from patients before sensitization (week 0) and at 2, 6 and about 24 weeks after DPC sensitization. Roughly 30 alopecia patients gave blood for TCR sequencing at one to four time points (pre-sensitization, 2, 6 and 24 weeks). Patch tests used Finn chambers with 0.01% DPC on the upper back, scored after 6 days by International Contact Dermatitis Research Group standards. What the study reported, not specific to this receptor: No change with DPC sensitization was found in the number of TCRs above 1 in 1000 frequency, and no evidence of global repertoire structure alterations was found. Because every patient had alopecia, a presumed autoimmune disease, the patients' immune response might differ from that of healthy individuals. Significantly more large CDR3 similarity clusters were formed by expanded TCRs than by pre-sensitization or healthy control sets, consistent with antigen-driven responses. A positive correlation was found between the number of PT1 expanded TCRs and patch test score, with significance reached at thresholds 8, 16 and 32 but not 4. After repeated subsampling, the strength of the expansion versus patch-test correlation and the threshold at which it became significant changed.

Libraries were made using RACE. Sequenced using a NextSeq 500. During library preparation, unique molecular identifiers were attached to individual cDNA molecules so that TCRs could be counted quantitatively and reproducibly. From each blood RNA sample, both TCR alpha and TCR beta chains were sequenced. The original methods were these. A median of approximately 96,000 TCRs per sample was observed, with a range of about 20,000 to 750,000. The Decombinator software suite was used to annotate V, J and CDR3 in the TCR reads. For PS versus PT1 abundance plots, all samples were subsampled to the same number of TCRs (28,000). Expanded TCRs were defined as absent before sensitization and observed at least eight times at the 2-week time point. TCRdb trimmed public reads at Q25 via fastp, called clones via MiXCR and kept in-frame beta chains. For every CDR3 protein sequence, its rows merge into one entry that carries the most common genes and DNA. These V and J calls derive from TCRdb rather than the authors' analysis. This sample comprises 190,000 or so distinct CDR3 sequences, around 30% of them detected only once. The ten largest clones represent just under 3% of the sample.

In the paper's terms, the time point label means: pre-sensitization, week 0. According to the study, the label for this sample's treatment or condition signals: therapeutic diphenylcyclopropenone sensitization with weekly scalp DPC. Blood at each patch-test visit was drawn before the patch test was applied. Patients were eligible if aged 18 to 70, diagnosed with alopecia and judged suitable for DPC therapy, and pregnant patients were excluded. Total RNA was isolated from unfractionated whole blood collected in Tempus Blood RNA tubes. The V end loses 1 base and the J end loses 1 base, and a stretch of 8 bases separates them. Reading the germline V gene gives CDR1 SQVTM and CDR2 ANQGSEA. The CDR3 numbers 14 residues from cysteine through phenylalanine. The sequence is cut down to CDR3 DNA, 42 bases in frame from base 1. For this clonotype: Its recognized antigen is unknown. No per-base quality is available; no much larger clone lies one base away.

The specimen comprised whole blood, sampled in connection with sensitization to the hapten diphenylcyclopropenone (DPC). This receptor chain uses TRBV29-1 and TRBJ1-5; TRBD1 might be the D gene, on 5 matching bases. The receptor was isolated from a woman aged 25-40 years with alopecia areata. Some clones in this sample may be carry-over from other donors' samples. The bases read TGCAGCGTTGAAGTGGGGCAGAGCAATCAGCCCCAGCATTTT. This translates into CSVEVGQSNQPQHF.